Below are 12 T cell receptor beta chains sequenced from a single sample in a study of blood T cell repertoires in COVID-19. Repertoires were generated with immunoSEQ multiplex PCR, while TCRdb's copy carries only in-frame clones and drops some. The sample shows roughly 360,000 clones, around nine tenths of them seen only once. The sequenced sample was PBMCs or T cells enriched from blood (not recorded which). These receptors all come from a woman younger than 45 with acute COVID-19.

This clone turned up a few times. The V and J genes are TRBV5-1 and TRBJ1-2, with D tentatively TRBD1 (6 bases). The CDR3 has 14 residues. The ends were cut back, 0 bases at V and 6 bases at J, with 12 bases in the middle. Per germline, CDR1 SGHRS and CDR2 YFSETQ. The chain's CDR3 is CASSLEAGENGYTF. The CDR3, as DNA: TGCGCCAGCAGCTTGGAGGCAGGGGAGAATGGCTACACCTTC.

This rearrangement joins TRBV19 to TRBJ1-5; TRBD1 matches 8 bases. J was trimmed by 3 bases and V by 3 bases; bases with no gene match: 4. The CDR3 runs to 15 residues. CDR1 and CDR2 (germline): LNHDA, SQIVND (reference sequence). CDR3 sequence reads: CASSIGQGLNQPQHF. Written as DNA, the CDR3 is TGTGCCAGTAGTATTGGACAGGGCCTCAATCAGCCCCAGCATTTT.

The V and J genes are TRBV7-6 and TRBJ2-1, with D possibly matching TRBD2 (5 bases). This CDR3 has 13 amino acids. CDR1 is SGHVS and CDR2 is FNYEAQ in the germline V gene. The V end was cut by 3 bases, the J end by 5 bases, with 8 bases between. The CDR3 bases are TGTGCCAGCAGCTTGAGGGTGGACAATGAGCAGTTCTTC. It yields the protein CASSLRVDNEQFF.

V gene TRBV10-2 combines with J gene TRBJ1-5; D not certain. The CDR3 has 13 amino acids. V gave up 8 bases and J gave up 0 bases, with 8 bases separating them. Germline CDR1 reads WSHSY; CDR2 reads SAAADI. This chain's CDR3 is CASGQYSNQPQHF. DNA for the CDR3: TGCGCCAGCGGGCAGTATAGCAATCAGCCCCAGCATTTT.

The chain couples TRBV12-3 or TRBV12-4 to TRBJ2-4; the D gene is possibly TRBD1 (6 bases). Trimming cost V 3 bases and J 8 bases, with 11 bases left between them. There are 13 residues in the CDR3. The CDR3 reads CASSFRGSDIQYF. The CDR3 bases are TGTGCCAGCAGTTTCAGGGGTTCGGACATTCAGTACTTC.

This chain links TRBV5-1 with TRBJ2-1; 9 bases fit TRBD1. The CDR3 contains 18 residues. Germline CDR1 and CDR2: SGHRS and YFSETQ. V was clipped by 0 bases and J by 5 bases; unmatched bases: 12. The CDR3 region is CASSLGTGVSPGDNEQFF. The CDR3, as DNA: TGCGCCAGCAGCTTGGGGACAGGGGTGAGCCCCGGGGACAATGAGCAGTTCTTC. The full variable domain, its missing parts supplied by reference TRBV5-1 and TRBJ2-1, is KAGVTQTPRYLIKTRGQQVTLSCSPISGHRSVSWYQQTPGQGLQFLFEYFSETQRNKGNFPGRFSGRQFSNSRSEMNVSTLELGDSALYLCASSLGTGVSPGDNEQFFGPGTRLTVL.

The chain links TRBV11-2 to TRBJ2-3; possibly TRBD2 for D (5 bases). Trimming shortened V by 0 bases and J by 2 bases, and 9 bases separated the two germline ends. The CDR3 is made up of 15 amino acids. Germline V gives CDR1 SGHAT, CDR2 FQNNGV. CDR3 protein: CASSLERADTDTQYF. The CDR3 DNA reads TGTGCCAGCAGCTTAGAGAGGGCGGACACAGATACGCAGTATTTT.

CDR3 sequence reads: CASSQDLRQSAGNTIYF. CDR3 coding DNA: TGTGCCAGCAGCCAAGACTTAAGACAGTCGGCTGGAAACACCATATATTTT. The chain joins TRBV3-1 (or the pseudogene TRBV3-2) to TRBJ1-3; the D gene is possibly TRBD1 (5 bases). The CDR3 covers 17 residues. V was clipped by 0 bases and J by 2 bases, with 14 bases between them. Germline-derived CDR1 and CDR2 are LGHDT and YNNKEL (reference sequence).

The CDR3 here is CAWSPGGMRTEAFF. CDR3 DNA sequence: TGTGCCTGGAGTCCAGGGGGCATGCGTACTGAAGCTTTCTTT. The genes are TRBV30 and TRBJ1-1, with TRBD1 matching over 8 bases. The CDR3 is made up of 14 amino acids. CDR1 is GTSNPN, CDR2 SVGIG, per germline (reference sequence). V shed 2 bases and J 5 bases; nucleotides not matched to a gene: 7.

This rearrangement joins TRBV5-1 to TRBJ2-2; 7 positions agree with TRBD1. J lost 2 bases, V lost 4 bases, and 8 bases had no gene match. The CDR3 runs 16 residues. Germline-derived CDR1 and CDR2 are SGHRS and YFSETQ. Written as DNA, the CDR3 is TGCGCCAGCAGCCGAGCGACAGGGCCAAACACCGGGGAGCTGTTTTTT. This sequence encodes CASSRATGPNTGELFF.

The chain employs TRBV9 and TRBJ1-6, with TRBD1 matching over 7 bases. CDR1 is SGDLS and CDR2 is YYNGEE in the germline V gene. Germline trimming cut 3 bases from V and 9 bases from J; bases unmatched to any gene: 9. This CDR3 region has 15 residues. DNA for the CDR3: TGTGCCAGCAGCGCTACGACAGGGTTGGGTTCACCCCTCCACTTT. Its translation: CASSATTGLGSPLHF.

This clone was seen a single time. The chain carries TRBV23-1 and TRBJ2-6, with TRBD2 matching over 7 bases. TRBV23-1 is identified as an open reading frame with a role that is uncertain. The V and J ends lost 4 bases and 0 bases, in that order; junction bases with no gene match: 15. CDR3 length: 20 amino acids. CDR3 sequence reads: CASSLRGGRQLPSGANVLTF. The CDR3 DNA is TGCGCCAGCAGTCTTAGGGGAGGGAGACAATTGCCCTCTGGGGCCAACGTCCTGACTTTC.